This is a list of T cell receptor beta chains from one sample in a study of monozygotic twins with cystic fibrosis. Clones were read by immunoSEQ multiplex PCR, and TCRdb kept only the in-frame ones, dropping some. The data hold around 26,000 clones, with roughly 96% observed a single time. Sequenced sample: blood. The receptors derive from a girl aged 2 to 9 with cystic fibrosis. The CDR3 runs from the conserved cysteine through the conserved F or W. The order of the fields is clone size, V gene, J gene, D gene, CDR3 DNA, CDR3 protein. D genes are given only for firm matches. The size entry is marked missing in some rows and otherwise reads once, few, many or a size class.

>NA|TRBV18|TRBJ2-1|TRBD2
TGTGCCAGCTCACCACGGGACTACCTTATATGGAATGAGCAGTTCTTC
CASSPRDYLIWNEQFF
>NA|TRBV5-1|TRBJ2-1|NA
TGCGCCAGCAGCTTGGCCGTCCTAGCGTCCTACAATGAGCAGTTCTTC
CASSLAVLASYNEQFF
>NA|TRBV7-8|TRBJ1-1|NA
TGTGCCAGCAGCTTAACAGGGAGAGTAGAAGCTTTCTTT
CASSLTGRVEAFF
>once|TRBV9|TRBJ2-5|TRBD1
TGTGCCAGCAGCGGGGACAGGGGACCAGAGACCCAGTACTTC
CASSGDRGPETQYF
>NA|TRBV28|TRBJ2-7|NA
TGTGCCAGCAGTTTGGGGCCCGATTTAACCGAGCAGTACTTC
CASSLGPDLTEQYF
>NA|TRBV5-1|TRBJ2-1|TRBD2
TGCGCCAGCAGCTTGACTAGCGGGAGGAATGAGCAGTTCTTC
CASSLTSGRNEQFF
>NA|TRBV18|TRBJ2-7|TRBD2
TGTGCCAGCTCACCTTCCGGGACTACCCCTGGGGAGCAGTACTTC
CASSPSGTTPGEQYF
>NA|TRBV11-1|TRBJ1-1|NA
TGTGTTACCCAGAGTCTTAGGGGTACTGAAGCTTTCTTT
CVTQSLRGTEAFF
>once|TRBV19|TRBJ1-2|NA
TGTGCCAGTAGTTGGGGGCGTGGCTACACCTTC
CASSWGRGYTF
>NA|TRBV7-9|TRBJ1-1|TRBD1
TGTGCCAGCAGCCCCGATGACAGGGGGGACACTGAAGCTTTCTTT
CASSPDDRGDTEAFF
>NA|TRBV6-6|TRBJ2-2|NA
TGTGCCAGCAGGGCAACTAGCACGGCCGGGGAGCTGTTTTTT
CASRATSTAGELFF
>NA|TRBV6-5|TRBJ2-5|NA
TGTGCCAGCAGTTACGTGTTCCAAGAGACCCAGTACTTC
CASSYVFQETQYF
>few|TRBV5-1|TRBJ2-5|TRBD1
TGCGCCAGCAGCAATTCCCGGCAGGGGGTGGTGACCCAGTACTTC
CASSNSRQGVVTQYF
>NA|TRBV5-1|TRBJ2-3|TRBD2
TGCGCCAGCAAGACAGGACTAGCGGCCCTTAGCACAGATACGCAGTATTTT
CASKTGLAALSTDTQYF
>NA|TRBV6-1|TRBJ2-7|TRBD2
TGTGCCAGCAGTGAAGTGGCGGGAGAACTTTACGAGCAGTACTTC
CASSEVAGELYEQYF
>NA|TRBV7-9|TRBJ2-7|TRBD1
TGTGCCAGCAGCTTTGACAGGGGCGGAGAGTACTTC
CASSFDRGGEYF
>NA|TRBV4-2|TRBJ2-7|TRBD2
TGTGCCAGCAGCCAAGATACTAGCGGGAGGGGCACCTACGAGCAGTACTTC
CASSQDTSGRGTYEQYF
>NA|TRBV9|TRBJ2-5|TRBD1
TGTGCCAGCAGTGACAGGGGGGATGAGACCCAGTACTTC
CASSDRGDETQYF
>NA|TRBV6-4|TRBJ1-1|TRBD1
TGTGCCAGCAGTGAGGGACAGGGAACTGAAGCTTTCTTT
CASSEGQGTEAFF
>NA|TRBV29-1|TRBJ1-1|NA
TGCAGCGTTGAACCGGCAGGGGTGAACACTGAAGCTTTCTTT
CSVEPAGVNTEAFF
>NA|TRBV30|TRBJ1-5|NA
TGTGCCTGGAGTGGGACAGTTACCAATCAGCCCCAGCATTTT
CAWSGTVTNQPQHF
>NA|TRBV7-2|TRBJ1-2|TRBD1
TGTGCCAGCGGAACAGGGGGGCAGAGCTATGGCTACACCTTC
CASGTGGQSYGYTF
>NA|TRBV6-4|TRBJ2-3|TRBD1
TGTGCCAGCAGTGACGGGACAGGGGGCACAGATACGCAGTATTTT
CASSDGTGGTDTQYF
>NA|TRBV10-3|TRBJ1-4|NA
TGTGCCATCAGTGATACGGGGTCTAATGAAAAACTGTTTTTT
CAISDTGSNEKLFF
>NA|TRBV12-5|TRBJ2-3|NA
TGTGCTAGTGGTCCTCCAGAGAGCACAGATACGCAGTATTTT
CASGPPESTDTQYF
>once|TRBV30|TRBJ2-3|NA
TGTGCCTGGAGCGGGATCGGGGTGGGGCAGCCAACTAGCACAGATACGCAGTATTTT
CAWSGIGVGQPTSTDTQYF
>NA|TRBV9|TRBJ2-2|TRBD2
TGTGCCAGCAGCCCCGGGACTAAAGGGGAGCTGTTTTTT
CASSPGTKGELFF
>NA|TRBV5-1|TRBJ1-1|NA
TGCGCCAGCAGCTTCGGGGCAGGAACTTCCGAAGCTTTCTTT
CASSFGAGTSEAFF
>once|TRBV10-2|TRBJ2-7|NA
TGCGCCAGCAGTTGGGACTCGCCGGACCACTACGAGCAGTACTTC
CASSWDSPDHYEQYF
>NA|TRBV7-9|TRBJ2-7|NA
TGTGCCAGCAGCCCAAGGACCGGCGAGGCCTACGAGCAGTACTTC
CASSPRTGEAYEQYF
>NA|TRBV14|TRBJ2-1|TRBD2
TGTGCCAGCAGCCAAGGACTAGCGGGAGTCATTGAGCAGTTCTTC
CASSQGLAGVIEQFF
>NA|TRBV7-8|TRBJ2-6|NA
TGTGCCAGCAGCTTAACTGGGGCCAACGTCCTGACTTTC
CASSLTGANVLTF
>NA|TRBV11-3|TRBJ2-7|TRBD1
TGTGCCAGCAGCTTGACAGGGGGCTCCGAGCAGTACTTC
CASSLTGGSEQYF
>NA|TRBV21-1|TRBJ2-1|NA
TGTGCCAGCAGGCTTCTCTTAGCTACATCCGACAATGAGCAGTTCTTC
CASRLLLATSDNEQFF
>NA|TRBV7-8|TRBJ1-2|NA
TGTGCCAGCAGCTTAAGGGGGAAAAACTATGGCTACACCTTC
CASSLRGKNYGYTF
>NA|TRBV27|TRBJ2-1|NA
TGTGCCAGCAGTTTGAAAGCGATAGGCGATGAGCAGTTCTTC
CASSLKAIGDEQFF
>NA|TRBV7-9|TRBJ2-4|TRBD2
TGTGCCAGCAGCCAAGCGGGGGTCAAAAACATTCAGTACTTC
CASSQAGVKNIQYF
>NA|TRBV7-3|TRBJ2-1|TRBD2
TGTGCCAGCAGCTTAAGTACTAGCGGGGGCCATGAGCAGTTCTTC
CASSLSTSGGHEQFF
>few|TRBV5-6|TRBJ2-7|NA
TGTGCCAGCAGCTTGGGTGCTTTTGGCGAGCAGTACTTC
CASSLGAFGEQYF
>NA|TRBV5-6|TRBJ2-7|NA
TGTGCCAGCAGCGGCCGGGGTCCCTACGAGCAGTACTTC
CASSGRGPYEQYF
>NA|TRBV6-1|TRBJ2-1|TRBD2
TGTGCCAGCAGTGAGGGGGGTAGCGGGAGTGGAATTCATAATGAGCAGTTCTTC
CASSEGGSGSGIHNEQFF